The 24 T cell receptor beta chains below all came from one sample that was sequenced in a study of T cells in localized non-small cell lung cancer. This table comes from immunoSEQ multiplex PCR, and its TCRdb copy is limited to in-frame clones, with some not included. Among roughly 72,000 clones, 86% were seen once, and the ten largest hold about a fifth. This specimen was peripheral blood, taken before any cancer treatment. These receptors were taken from a male donor at least 60 years old with stage III squamous cell lung carcinoma.

This chain joins TRBV11-2 and TRBJ2-5; 7 bases fit TRBD2. The ends lost 2 bases at V and 3 bases at J; junction bases unmatched: 3. This CDR3 is built from 14 residues. Germline values: CDR1 SGHAT, CDR2 FQNNGV. The CDR3 sequence: CASSLRTRKETQYF. The CDR3 nucleotides read TGTGCCAGCAGCTTACGGACTAGGAAAGAGACCCAGTACTTC. The full variable domain, its missing parts supplied by reference TRBV11-2 and TRBJ2-5, is EAGVAQSPRYKIIEKRQSVAFWCNPISGHATLYWYQQILGQGPKLLIQFQNNGVVDDSQLPKDRFSAERLKGVDSTLKIQPAKLEDSAVYLCASSLRTRKETQYFGPGTRLLVL.

The J gene is TRBJ2-7, the V gene TRBV28; 7 bases are shared with TRBD1. Trimming cost V 5 bases and J 2 bases; bases outside gene matches: 12. This CDR3 region has 16 residues. The germline CDR1 and CDR2 sequences are MDHEN and SYDVKM. The CDR3 bases are TGTGCCAGCAGTCGGCCGGGCAGGGGGACCGCCTACGAGCAGTACGTC. As protein: CASSRPGRGTAYEQYV.

The rearrangement links TRBV9 to TRBJ2-2, with D perhaps TRBD1 (6 bases). V was cut by 0 bases and J by 2 bases, with 17 bases left in between. The CDR3 totals 18 residues. Germline V CDR1 and CDR2: SGDLS, YYNGEE. The CDR3: CASSVGLGAGANTGELFF. CDR3 coding DNA: TGTGCCAGCAGCGTAGGGCTCGGGGCAGGGGCTAACACCGGGGAGCTGTTTTTT.

V is TRBV7-2 and J is TRBJ2-5; 9 nucleotides line up with TRBD2. This CDR3 is 15 amino acids long. The junction had 6 bases not matched to a gene; V was cut back by 6 bases and J by 1 base. CDR1 is SGHTA, CDR2 FQGNSA, per germline. As DNA, the CDR3 is TGTGCCAGCAGTCCCGGGACTAGCACCCAAGAGACCCAGTACTTC. This sequence encodes CASSPGTSTQETQYF.

The J gene is TRBJ1-6, the V gene TRBV28, with D perhaps TRBD1 (6 bases). This CDR3 spans 15 amino acids. V lost 4 bases to trimming and J lost 7 bases, with 14 bases between them. Looked up from germline, CDR1 is MDHEN and CDR2 is SYDVKM. The DNA for the CDR3 is TGTGCCAGCAGTTCCGTCCAGGGGAACAATTCACCCCTCCACTTT. Translating gives CASSSVQGNNSPLHF.

This rearrangement joins TRBV11-1 to TRBJ1-3; no definite D call. Germline-derived CDR1 and CDR2 are SGHAT and FQDESV (reference sequence). CDR3 length: 14 residues. The germline V and J ends were trimmed by 5 bases and 0 bases, with 8 bases remaining between them. The CDR3 DNA reads TGTGCCAGCAGCCTGAAGAGCTCTGGAAACACCATATATTTT. This translates into CASSLKSSGNTIYF.

The gene calls are TRBV11-2 and TRBJ1-4, with D hard to call. The CDR3 has 14 residues. The germline V and J ends were trimmed by 11 bases and 1 base, with 14 bases remaining between them. The germline gives CDR1 SGHAT, CDR2 FQNNGV. CDR3 loop: CAVAAMRTNEKLFF. DNA for the CDR3: TGTGCCGTGGCGGCGATGCGAACTAATGAAAAACTGTTTTTT.

This clone was observed a handful of times. The chain recombines TRBV10-3 with TRBJ1-5; 9 bases map to TRBD1. The CDR3 is made up of 13 amino acids. CDR1 is ENHRY, CDR2 SYGVKD, per germline. V was clipped by 6 bases and J by 4 bases; unmatched bases: 1. This CDR3 is CAISGTGNQPQHF. The CDR3 region has the DNA TGTGCCATCAGCGGGACAGGGAATCAGCCCCAGCATTTT.

This clone was picked up a small number of times. The J gene is TRBJ1-2, the V gene TRBV6-6; a possible D gene is TRBD1 (6 bases). V was pared by 6 bases and J by 4 bases, with 12 bases between. The CDR3 spans 13 residues. Germline lookup yields CDR1 MNHNY and CDR2 SVGAGI (reference sequence). The CDR3 coding sequence is TGTGCCAGCAGCCTTGAGGGGGTCTATGGCTACACCTTC. Protein: CASSLEGVYGYTF.

The chain is built from TRBV6-5 and TRBJ2-1; D could derive from TRBD1 or TRBD2 (5 bases each). The CDR3 sequence is 15 residues long. Germline loops: CDR1 MNHEY, CDR2 SVGAGI. The V gene lost 4 bases and the J gene lost 4 bases, with 14 bases spanning the gap. CDR3 nucleotides: TGTGCCAGCAGTTCCTCCCGGGACGTATACAATGAGCAGTTCTTC. This translates into CASSSSRDVYNEQFF.

The rearrangement joins TRBV10-2 to TRBJ2-5, with D perhaps TRBD1 or TRBD2 (6 bases each). V was clipped by 6 bases and J by 9 bases, with 29 bases between them. Germline values: CDR1 WSHSY, CDR2 SAAADI. The CDR3 consists of 17 residues. CDR3 loop: CASRVSGGGHHLSAQYF. Written as DNA, the CDR3 is TGCGCCAGCAGGGTATCCGGGGGCGGCCACCATCTTTCGGCCCAGTACTTC.

This clone was detected only a few times. V and J are TRBV6-6 and TRBJ2-2, with 7 positions matching TRBD1. V trimming: 3 bases; J trimming: 7 bases; junction bases outside the gene matches: 8. CDR1 and CDR2 (germline): MNHNY, SVGAGI (reference sequence). The CDR3 runs 15 residues. The CDR3 nucleotides read TGTGCCAGCAGTTATGCAAGGGGGCAAGGCGGGGAGCTGTTTTTT. This encodes CASSYARGQGGELFF.

The rearrangement joins TRBV9 to TRBJ1-2, with 9 bases matching TRBD1. Germline CDR1 is SGDLS and CDR2 is YYNGEE. With 5 bases clipped from V and 5 bases from J, the junction kept 4 bases outside the gene matches. The CDR3 runs 13 residues. The CDR3 reads CASSQGQGYGYTF. As DNA, the CDR3 is TGTGCCAGCAGTCAAGGACAGGGGTATGGCTACACCTTC.

The V gene is TRBV9, the J gene TRBJ2-2; D tentatively reads TRBD1 or TRBD2 (5 bases each). The CDR3 is 14 amino acids. The V gene's germline CDR1 is SGDLS and CDR2 YYNGEE. The V end was cut by 4 bases, the J end by 6 bases, with 13 bases between. This CDR3 is CASSSSGGAGELFF. CDR3 DNA sequence: TGTGCCAGCAGCTCATCTGGGGGAGCCGGGGAGCTGTTTTTT.

There are a few counts of this clone. The chain uses TRBV21-1 and TRBJ2-2; the DNA was not compared with TRBD1, the D call given in the table. TRBV21-1 is recorded as a pseudogene. The CDR3 consists of 16 residues. CDR3 nucleotides: TGTGCCAGCAGGTTGGTGCACACAGGCTTGACCGGGGAGCTGTTTTTT. It encodes CASRLVHTGLTGELFF.

This chain uses TRBV2 with TRBJ1-5; D might be TRBD1 (5 bases). The V end was cut by 2 bases, the J end by 0 bases, with 8 bases between. Germline lookup yields CDR1 SNHLY and CDR2 FYNNEI. The CDR3 has 15 amino acids. The CDR3 sequence: CASSEYGGSNQPQHF. The CDR3 bases are TGTGCCAGCAGTGAATATGGGGGTAGCAATCAGCCCCAGCATTTT.

The gene calls are TRBV30 and TRBJ2-5; 8 nucleotides align to TRBD2. This CDR3 comprises 14 residues. Trimming at V came to 2 bases and at J to 1 base, leaving 3 bases not matched to a gene. Germline assignment: CDR1 GTSNPN and CDR2 SVGIG (reference sequence). The CDR3 reads CAWSPLAAQETQYF. In nucleotides, the CDR3 is TGTGCCTGGAGTCCACTAGCGGCCCAAGAGACCCAGTACTTC.

This chain connects TRBV14 to TRBJ2-4; 7 nucleotides agree with TRBD1. The CDR3 is 16 amino acids. Germline loops: CDR1 SGHDN, CDR2 FVKESK. V dropped 2 bases and J dropped 5; count of bases not matched to a gene: 9. In DNA form, the CDR3 reads TGTGCCAGCAGCCAACCGTTGACAGGGCTCCAAAACATTCAGTACTTC. It is translated as CASSQPLTGLQNIQYF.

This clone has just a few counts. The chain has TRBV6-1 and TRBJ2-2; 11 nucleotides agree with TRBD2. V shed 0 bases, J shed 6 bases, and the junction held 3 bases outside the gene matches. This CDR3 comprises 16 residues. Looked up from germline, CDR1 is MNHNS and CDR2 is SASEGT. CDR3 sequence: CASSEASGGAAGELFF. The CDR3 DNA reads as TGTGCCAGCAGTGAAGCTAGCGGGGGGGCCGCCGGGGAGCTGTTTTTT.

The V gene is TRBV2, the J gene TRBJ2-7; TRBD2 matches 11 bases. The CDR3 loop spans 14 amino acids. J gave up 2 bases and V 3 bases, and 0 bases lay outside the gene matches. Germline V gene sequence: CDR1 SNHLY, CDR2 FYNNEI. The CDR3 sequence is CASSEGLAAYEQYV. CDR3 in DNA: TGTGCCAGCAGTGAGGGACTAGCGGCCTACGAGCAGTACGTC.

The chain links TRBV19 to TRBJ1-1; D is undetermined. Per germline, CDR1 LNHDA and CDR2 SQIVND (reference sequence). Trimming removed 3 bases at V and 5 bases at J, with 7 bases between. The CDR3 has 12 residues. The CDR3 protein is CASSIGWTEAFF. Here the CDR3 DNA reads TGTGCCAGTAGTATCGGTTGGACTGAAGCTTTCTTT.

The chain joins TRBV12-5 to TRBJ2-7; TRBD1 agrees at 8 bases. Trimming at V came to 7 bases and at J to 3 bases, leaving 11 bases not matched to a gene. Germline V gives CDR1 LGHNT, CDR2 FRNRAP. CDR3 length: 15 residues. The CDR3 spells CASAPTTGALYEQYF. CDR3 coding DNA: TGTGCTAGTGCCCCTACGACAGGGGCCCTCTACGAGCAGTACTTC.

V is TRBV19 and J is TRBJ2-2, with D tentatively TRBD2 (6 bases). Trimming removed 3 bases at V and 4 bases at J, with 12 bases between. Germline values: CDR1 LNHDA, CDR2 SQIVND (reference sequence). This CDR3 comprises 15 residues. The CDR3 protein is CASSIPGGATGELFF. CDR3 nucleotides: TGTGCCAGTAGTATCCCCGGCGGGGCCACCGGGGAGCTGTTTTTT. The full variable domain, its missing parts supplied by reference TRBV19 and TRBJ2-2, is DGGITQSPKYLFRKEGQNVTLSCEQNLNHDAMYWYRQDPGQGLRLIYYSQIVNDFQKGDIAEGYSVSREKKESFPLTVTSAQKNPTAFYLCASSIPGGATGELFFGEGSRLTVL.

The rearrangement uses TRBV7-2 and TRBJ2-1, with 11 bases matching TRBD2. V was pared by 1 base and J by 7 bases, with 6 bases of the junction left unmatched. CDR1 and CDR2 (germline): SGHTA, FQGNSA. This CDR3 comprises 16 residues. The CDR3 region has the DNA TGTGCCAGCAGCTTAGGGAGACTAGCGGGGAGGAATGAGCAGTTCTTC. Residues: CASSLGRLAGRNEQFF.